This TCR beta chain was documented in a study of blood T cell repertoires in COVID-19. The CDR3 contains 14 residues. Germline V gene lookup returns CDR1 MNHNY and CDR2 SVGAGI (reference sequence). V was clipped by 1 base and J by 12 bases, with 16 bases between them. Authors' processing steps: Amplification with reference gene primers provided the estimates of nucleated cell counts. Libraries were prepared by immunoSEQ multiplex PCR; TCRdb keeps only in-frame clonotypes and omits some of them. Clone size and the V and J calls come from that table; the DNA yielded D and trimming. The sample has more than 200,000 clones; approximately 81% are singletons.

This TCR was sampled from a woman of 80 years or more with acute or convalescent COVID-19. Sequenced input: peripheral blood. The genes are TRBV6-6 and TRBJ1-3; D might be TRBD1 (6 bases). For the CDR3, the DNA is TGTGCCAGCAGTTACTGGGGCCTTCAGGGACACATATATTTT. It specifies CASSYWGLQGHIYF.